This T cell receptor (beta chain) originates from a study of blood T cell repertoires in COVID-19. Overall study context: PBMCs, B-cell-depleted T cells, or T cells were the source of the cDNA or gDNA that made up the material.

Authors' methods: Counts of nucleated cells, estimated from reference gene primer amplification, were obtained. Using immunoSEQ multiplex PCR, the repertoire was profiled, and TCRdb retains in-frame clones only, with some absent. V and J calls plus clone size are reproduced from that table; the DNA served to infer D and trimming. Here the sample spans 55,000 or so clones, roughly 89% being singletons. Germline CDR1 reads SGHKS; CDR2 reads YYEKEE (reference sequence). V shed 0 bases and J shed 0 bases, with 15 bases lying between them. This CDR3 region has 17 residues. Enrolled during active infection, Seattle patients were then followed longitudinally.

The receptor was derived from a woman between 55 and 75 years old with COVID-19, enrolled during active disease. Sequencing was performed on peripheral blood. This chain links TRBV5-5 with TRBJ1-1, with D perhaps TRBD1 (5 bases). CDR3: CASSLALTATLNTEAFF. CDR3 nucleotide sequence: TGTGCCAGCAGCTTGGCCTTGACAGCCACCCTGAACACTGAAGCTTTCTTT.